The clone carrying this TCR beta chain was seen repeatedly, ten times or more. Its antigen is as yet unknown. V was trimmed by 3 bases and J by 3 bases, leaving 16 bases between them. CDR3 length: 15 amino acids. Germline values: CDR1 SQVTM, CDR2 ANQGSEA. The data belong to a study of T-cell memory formation after mild COVID-19. Study findings and constraints: Unconfirmed was the SARS-CoV-2 specificity of second-wave clones that peaked on day 37. While clones contracting from day 15 to 85 were balanced between CD4 and CD8, later expanders leaned CD4+. Certain responding clones were present in pre-infection memory, suggesting participation of cross-reactive memory.

5'RACE primed at constant segments yielded TCR alpha and TCR beta cDNA libraries bearing sample barcodes and UMIs. TCRdb independently ran MiXCR on the 5' RACE reads; one entry per CDR3 protein. The sample has about 600,000 distinct CDR3 sequences, less than 25% seen once. The sequence came from an adult woman who had mild COVID-19 (a few samples of this study predate the infection). Cell type and time point are not known. J is TRBJ2-3 and V is TRBV29-1; maybe TRBD2 (6 bases). Sequenced sample: PBMCs or a T cell subset sorted from them (not recorded which). The CDR3 bases are TGCAGCGTTGAGGCCTACGGGACTCCGACAGATACGCAGTATTTT. The encoded protein is CSVEAYGTPTDTQYF.